This T cell receptor (beta chain) was obtained from a study of blood T cell repertoires in COVID-19 (dated by TCRdb to 2020 to 2021). Study-wide context: The collaborator samples originated in the United States, Italy and Spain and spanned the acute and convalescent phases of COVID-19. The material from the prospective study consisted of cDNA or gDNA derived from T cells, B-cell-depleted T cells, or PBMCs. The dataset comprised deeply sampled blood TCRbeta repertoires from subjects exposed to, actively infected with, or recovered from COVID-19. The repertoires were made available in a free public database intended to serve as a resource for research on the immune response to SARS-CoV-2. Samples were obtained from the ongoing ImmuneRACE study (first 160 participants) and from approximately 1,200 subjects provided by 6 global collaborators. Nearly every sample came with metadata listing a de-identified subject ID, COVID-19 status, age in years and sex. Where available, HLA class I and class II types were obtained from metadata supplied by the sample provider rather than from assay-based typing.

This clone was seen a single time. Its binding antigen is unknown. No much larger clonotype is one base removed from it; base qualities were not supplied. The immunoSEQ Assay, a bias-controlled multiplex PCR, was used to amplify TCRbeta CDR3 regions from genomic DNA. As for the authors' bioinformatics: The number of nucleated cells in each sample was estimated by amplification of reference gene primers within the assay. Sequence reads were collapsed and filtered to measure the absolute abundance of every unique TCRbeta CDR3 rearrangement. For each sample, productive Simpson clonality was calculated as the square root of Simpson's diversity index over productive rearrangements. TCRdb took this table from immuneACCESS and kept in-frame rearrangements with V and J called. Such tables lack part of the clones; where checked against another copy, unresolved V genes explain under half of the gap, and the rest is unexplained. That table is the source of V, J and clone size, and D and trimming were worked out from the DNA. The sample table shows roughly 97,000 clones, and roughly 91% are seen once. The ten largest clones take up roughly 6% of the sample.

Collaborating institutions collected whole blood in K2EDTA tubes following their own protocols. For TCRbeta analysis, collaborator samples were shipped as frozen whole blood, as isolated PBMCs, or as DNA extracted from either sample type. What the authors observed across the whole study: Clinical and demographic metadata were provided uncurated, with the amount varying by source and participant.

As encoded in the germline V gene, CDR1 is SGDLS while CDR2 is YYNGEE. V is shortened by 3 bases, J by 2 bases, and the region joining them spans 9 bases. The CDR3 measures 15 amino acids from cysteine to phenylalanine. Just CDR3 DNA is preserved here, 45 bases in frame from base 1. This TCR came from a human donor in a cohort sampled during active COVID-19. This chain is built from TRBV9 and TRBJ2-6, with TRBD1 perhaps the D gene, on 5 matching bases. Sequenced sample: peripheral blood. At the DNA level, the sequence is TGTGCCAGCAGCGCTCGGACAACTGGGGCCAACGTCCTGACTTTC. The encoded protein is CASSARTTGANVLTF.